The clone carrying this T cell receptor beta chain came up once. This sample was included in a study of T cell changes during pregnancy in multiple sclerosis. The CDR3 runs to 15 residues. From germline, CDR1 is LNHDA and CDR2 SQIVND (reference sequence). V was pared by 3 bases and J by 0 bases, with 0 bases of the junction left unmatched. Sequencing used immunoSEQ multiplex PCR; TCRdb keeps in-frame clones, though not all of them. This sample has approximately 50,000 clones, with 85% to 95% found just once. This chain uses TRBV19 with TRBJ2-2; TRBD1 matches 8 bases. This receptor was identified in a female donor with multiple sclerosis, enrolled in a pregnancy study. This material consisted of CD4+ T cells from peripheral blood mononuclear cells, taken in the third trimester of pregnancy. CDR3 loop: CASSMDRANTGELFF. CDR3 bases: TGTGCCAGTAGTATGGACAGGGCGAACACCGGGGAGCTGTTTTTT.